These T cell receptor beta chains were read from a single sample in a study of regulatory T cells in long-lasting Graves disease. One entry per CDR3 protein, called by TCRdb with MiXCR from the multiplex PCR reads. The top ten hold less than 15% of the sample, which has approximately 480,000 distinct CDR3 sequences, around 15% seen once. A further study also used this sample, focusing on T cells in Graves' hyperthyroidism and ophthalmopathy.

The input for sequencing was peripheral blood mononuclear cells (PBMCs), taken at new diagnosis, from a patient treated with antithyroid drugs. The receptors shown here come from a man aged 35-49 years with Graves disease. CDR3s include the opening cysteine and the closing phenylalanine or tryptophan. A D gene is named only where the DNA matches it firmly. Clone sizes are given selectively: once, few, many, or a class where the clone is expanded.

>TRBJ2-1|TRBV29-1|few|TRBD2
CSVGRLAVVSGNEQFF
TGCAGCGTTGGTCGACTAGCGGTAGTCTCGGGGAATGAGCAGTTCTTC
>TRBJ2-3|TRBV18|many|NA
CASSQNKGGDTQYF
TGTGCCAGCTCACAAAACAAGGGAGGAGATACGCAGTATTTT
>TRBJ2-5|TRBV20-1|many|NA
CSAPGPARETQYF
TGCAGTGCACCGGGCCCCGCTCGGGAGACCCAGTACTTC
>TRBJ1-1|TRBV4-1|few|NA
CASSQDRVNRVEAFF
TGCGCCAGCAGCCAAGATCGGGTGAACAGGGTTGAAGCTTTCTTT
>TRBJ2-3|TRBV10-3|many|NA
CATTRASGGISTDTQYF
TGTGCCACCACCCGCGCGAGTGGCGGGATTAGCACAGATACGCAGTATTTT
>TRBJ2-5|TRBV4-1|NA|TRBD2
CTSGLAGGSGETQYF
TGCACCAGCGGTCTAGCGGGAGGGTCAGGGGAGACCCAGTACTTC
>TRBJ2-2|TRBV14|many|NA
CASSQDVGAANTGELFF
TGTGCCAGCAGCCAAGATGTCGGCGCGGCAAACACCGGGGAGCTGTTTTTT
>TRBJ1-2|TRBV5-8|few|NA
CASSLGLLPNYGYTF
TGTGCCAGCAGCTTGGGCCTTCTTCCTAACTATGGCTACACCTTC
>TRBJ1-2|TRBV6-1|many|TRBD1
CASREGGASGYTF
TGTGCCAGCAGGGAAGGGGGCGCGAGTGGCTACACCTTC
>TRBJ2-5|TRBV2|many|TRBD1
CASKGANQETQYF
TGTGCCAGCAAGGGGGCTAACCAAGAGACCCAGTACTTC
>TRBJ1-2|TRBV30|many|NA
CAWSVGRLGNGYTF
TGTGCCTGGAGTGTTGGACGGCTGGGTAATGGCTACACCTTC
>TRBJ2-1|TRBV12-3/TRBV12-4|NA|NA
CASSLATAPNEQFF
TGTGCCAGCAGTTTAGCGACAGCCCCCAATGAGCAGTTCTTC
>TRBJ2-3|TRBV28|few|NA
CASSPPGRLLLTDTQYF
TGTGCCAGCAGTCCCCCGGGGCGACTACTGTTAACAGATACGCAGTATTTT
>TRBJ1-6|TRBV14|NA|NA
CASSPPAKGLNSPLHF
TGTGCCAGCAGCCCACCTGCGAAGGGGTTGAACTCACCCCTCCACTTT
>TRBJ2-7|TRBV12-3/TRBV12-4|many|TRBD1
CASSSPTGSPYEQYF
TGTGCCAGCAGTTCGCCGACAGGGTCCCCCTACGAGCAGTACTTC
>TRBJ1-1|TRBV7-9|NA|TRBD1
CASSLGRGRRNTEAFF
TGTGCCAGCAGCTTGGGCAGGGGGCGGAGGAACACTGAAGCTTTCTTT
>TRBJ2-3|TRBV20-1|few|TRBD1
CSAIGQAVGSQYF
TGCAGTGCGATCGGACAGGCGGTTGGGTCGCAGTATTTT
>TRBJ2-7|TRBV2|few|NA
CAGSRPFQYEQYF
TGTGCCGGCAGTAGACCTTTCCAATACGAGCAGTACTTC